A single sample gave rise to the 32 T cell receptor beta chains below, sequenced in a study of CD8+ T cells in alopecia areata. RNA, once extracted, was reverse transcribed into cDNA for use as the sequencing template. The method was immunoSEQ multiplex PCR; TCRdb's version includes in-frame clones alone and lacks a portion of them. The sample records more than 200,000 clones, about 40% being singletons. The treatment here: oral pan-JAK inhibitor, 5-10 mg twice daily. This specimen consisted of CD4+ T cells sorted from blood, obtained around week 36, from a patient treated with tofacitinib. These TCRs come from a human donor with alopecia areata.

This clone was picked up a small number of times. CDR3 DNA: TGTGCCATCACCAACAGGGCATCGAACACTGAAGCTTTCTTT. Encoded protein: CAITNRASNTEAFF. This chain connects TRBV10-3 to TRBJ1-1; D is possibly TRBD1 (6 bases). This CDR3 contains 14 residues. V gave up 7 bases and J gave up 1 base, with 13 bases separating them. From germline, CDR1 is ENHRY and CDR2 SYGVKD.

V gene TRBV29-1 combines with J gene TRBJ2-7, with 13 bases aligning to TRBD2. CDR3 size: 16 residues. The V gene's germline CDR1 is SQVTM and CDR2 ANQGSEA. After removal of 3 bases from V and 3 bases from J, the junction contained 8 bases not matched to a gene. The CDR3 loop reads CSVEGTGLAGLYEQYF. As DNA, the CDR3 is TGCAGCGTTGAGGGAACGGGACTAGCGGGACTCTACGAGCAGTACTTC.

V gene TRBV30 combines with J gene TRBJ2-4; D remains ambiguous. Germline V gives CDR1 GTSNPN, CDR2 SVGIG (reference sequence). There are 12 residues in the CDR3. V lost 3 bases and J lost 6, with 9 bases in between. The DNA of the CDR3 is TGTGCCTGGAGCTCGGGCAGAAACATTCAGTACTTC. Protein: CAWSSGRNIQYF.

The chain has TRBV30 and TRBJ1-4, with 9 bases fitting TRBD1. After removal of 0 bases from V and 5 bases from J, the junction contained 4 bases not matched to a gene. CDR3 length: 15 amino acids. The germline V gene has CDR1 GTSNPN and CDR2 SVGIG (reference sequence). For the CDR3, the DNA is TGTGCCTGGAGTGTTGGGGACAGGGTAAATGAAAAACTGTTTTTT. Protein product: CAWSVGDRVNEKLFF.

The V call is TRBV5-8, the J call TRBJ2-3, with D possibly being TRBD2 (6 bases). Germline CDR1 and CDR2: SGHTS and YDEGEE. The CDR3 sequence is 16 residues long. Deletions cut 4 bases from V and 3 bases from J, with 18 bases between. The chain's CDR3 is CASSHARGGWTDTQYF. In nucleotides, the CDR3 is TGTGCCAGCAGCCACGCGCGGGGAGGTTGGACAGATACGCAGTATTTT.

This clone occurred a few times. The V call is TRBV6-6, the J call TRBJ1-4, with TRBD1 identical over 9 bases. V was pared by 5 bases and J by 8 bases, with 9 bases of the junction left unmatched. The germline CDR1 and CDR2 sequences are MNHNY and SVGAGI (reference sequence). This CDR3 spans 15 amino acids. This CDR3 is CASSPGQGRGEKLFF. The CDR3 DNA reads as TGTGCCAGCAGTCCGGGACAGGGCCGAGGCGAAAAACTGTTTTTT.

This rearrangement joins TRBV15 to TRBJ2-7, with 9 nucleotides matching TRBD1. This CDR3 is built from 14 residues. V lost 2 bases and J lost 5; bases outside the gene matches: 4. The germline CDR1 and CDR2 sequences are LNHNV and YYDKDF (reference sequence). The CDR3 region has the DNA TGTGCCACCAGCAGATCGGGACAGGGCGACGAGCAGTACTTC. It codes for CATSRSGQGDEQYF. The full variable domain, completed using reference TRBV15 and TRBJ2-7, is DAMVIQNPRYQVTQFGKPVTLSCSQTLNHNVMYWYQQKSSQAPKLLFHYYDKDFNNEADTPDNFQSRRPNTSFCFLDIRSPGLGDTAMYLCATSRSGQGDEQYFGPGTRLTVT.

The genes are TRBV6-5 and TRBJ2-7; D is perhaps TRBD1 or TRBD2 (6 bases each). CDR3 size: 15 residues. V lost 6 bases to trimming and J lost 0 bases, with 15 bases between them. The germline V gene encodes CDR1 MNHEY and CDR2 SVGAGI. The CDR3 here is CASSLGGLGSYEQYF. The CDR3 DNA sequence: TGTGCCAGCAGCCTAGGGGGGTTAGGCTCCTACGAGCAGTACTTC.

This chain uses TRBV29-1 with TRBJ2-3; D possibly corresponds to TRBD1 (5 bases). The V and J ends lost 8 bases and 3 bases respectively, with 18 bases between them. The CDR3 has 14 amino acids. Looked up from germline, CDR1 is SQVTM and CDR2 is ANQGSEA. The CDR3 DNA reads as TGCAGCTACAGGAATGGGGTTACTACAGATACGCAGTATTTT. Protein: CSYRNGVTTDTQYF.

This clone was seen a handful of times. This chain uses TRBV23-1 with TRBJ2-3; D is perhaps TRBD2 (9 bases). TRBV23-1 is an ORF; its function is uncertain. The CDR3 has 15 residues. Trimming removed 10 bases at V and 2 bases at J, with 19 bases between. The CDR3 sequence: CANRGIAGDTDTQYF. The CDR3 nucleotides read TGCGCCAACAGGGGGATAGCGGGAGACACAGATACGCAGTATTTT.

This clone was observed a few times. J is TRBJ2-1 and V is TRBV29-1, with 11 bases matching TRBD1. With V trimmed by 6 bases and J by 9 bases, 13 bases remained unmatched. In germline, CDR1 is SQVTM, CDR2 ANQGSEA. CDR3 size: 15 residues. Here the CDR3 reads CSVFPGQGVVGEQFF. The DNA for the CDR3 is TGCAGCGTCTTCCCGGGACAGGGGGTGGTTGGTGAGCAGTTCTTC.

About this clone itself: Other nucleotide sequences in the sample specify the same CDR3. This chain joins TRBV5-1 and TRBJ2-7; D unclear. The CDR3 is made up of 13 amino acids. V dropped 0 bases and J dropped 0 bases, with 4 bases sitting between them. Germline CDR1 and CDR2: SGHRS and YFSETQ. The CDR3 sequence: CASSLDISYEQYF. The CDR3 DNA follows: TGCGCCAGCAGCTTGGACATCTCCTACGAGCAGTACTTC.

V is TRBV7-9 and J is TRBJ2-1, with D unclear. The CDR3 is 14 amino acids. Trimming removed 5 bases from V and 4 bases from J, with 12 bases in between. Germline V gives CDR1 SEHNR, CDR2 FQNEAQ (reference sequence). CDR3 DNA: TGTGCCAGCAGCCACCTGGCAAATTACAATGAGCAGTTCTTC. It yields the protein CASSHLANYNEQFF.

The gene calls are TRBV30 and TRBJ2-2; D possibly corresponds to TRBD2 (5 bases). CDR1 is GTSNPN, CDR2 SVGIG, per germline (reference sequence). The CDR3 length is 16 residues. V was trimmed by 2 bases and J by 0 bases, leaving 13 bases between them. For the CDR3, the DNA is TGTGCCTGGAGTATTATAGCGTATTCGAACACCGGGGAGCTGTTTTTT. Protein: CAWSIIAYSNTGELFF. Full variable domain (missing parts from reference TRBV30 and TRBJ2-2): SQTIHQWPATLVQPVGSPLSLECTVEGTSNPNLYWYRQAAGRGLQLLFYSVGIGQISSEVPQNLSASRPQDRQFILSSKKLLLSDSGFYLCAWSIIAYSNTGELFFGEGSRLTVL.

The chain uses TRBV28 and TRBJ2-7; 8 bases fit TRBD2. Trimming took 1 base from V and 3 from J; bases not matched to a gene: 5. CDR1 and CDR2 from the germline V gene are MDHEN and SYDVKM. The CDR3 is 15 amino acids. The CDR3 region has the DNA TGTGCCAGCAGTTTATCTGGCGGGAGGAGCTACGAGCAGTACTTC. Amino acid sequence: CASSLSGGRSYEQYF. Full variable domain (remainder filled in from reference TRBV28 and TRBJ2-7): DVKVTQSSRYLVKRTGEKVFLECVQDMDHENMFWYRQDPGLGLRLIYFSYDVKMKEKGDIPEGYSVSREKKERFSLILESASTNQTSMYLCASSLSGGRSYEQYFGPGTRLTVT.

The genes are TRBV28 and TRBJ1-1, with D maybe TRBD1 (5 bases). This CDR3 has 15 amino acids. Trimming stripped 2 bases from V and 5 bases from J, with 15 bases between. Germline V gene sequence: CDR1 MDHEN, CDR2 SYDVKM. This chain's CDR3 is CASSLLGRELTEAFF. In DNA form, the CDR3 reads TGTGCCAGCAGTTTACTTGGCAGGGAATTGACTGAAGCTTTCTTT.

This clone has a handful of counts. V is TRBV7-2 and J is TRBJ2-7; D is unresolved. Germline CDR1 and CDR2: SGHTA and FQGNSA. The CDR3 runs to 12 residues. V was clipped by 5 bases and J by 3 bases, with 8 bases between them. CDR3 sequence reads: CASSPRNYEQYF. CDR3 nucleotides: TGTGCCAGCAGCCCCCGTAACTACGAGCAGTACTTC.

The gene calls are TRBV14 and TRBJ1-5; 10 bases match TRBD1. Germline CDR1 reads SGHDN; CDR2 reads FVKESK. J gave up 0 bases and V 2 bases, and 4 bases lay outside the gene matches. This CDR3 region has 17 residues. In DNA, the CDR3 is TGTGCCAGCAGCCAATCGGGACAGGGGTATAGCAATCAGCCCCAGCATTTT. It is translated as CASSQSGQGYSNQPQHF.

This clone has just a few counts. The same CDR3 arises from other DNA sequences in this sample as well. J is TRBJ2-1 and V is TRBV30; D unresolved. Trimming pared 4 bases from V and 4 bases from J, leaving 5 bases between. CDR3 length: 11 amino acids. Germline CDR1 is GTSNPN and CDR2 is SVGIG (reference sequence). The CDR3: CAWTGYNEQFF. The CDR3 nucleotides read TGTGCCTGGACCGGATACAATGAGCAGTTCTTC. Full variable domain (missing parts from reference TRBV30 and TRBJ2-1): SQTIHQWPATLVQPVGSPLSLECTVEGTSNPNLYWYRQAAGRGLQLLFYSVGIGQISSEVPQNLSASRPQDRQFILSSKKLLLSDSGFYLCAWTGYNEQFFGPGTRLTVL.

This chain joins TRBV29-1 and TRBJ2-3, with TRBD2 as a possible D gene (5 bases). Germline V lookup: CDR1 SQVTM, CDR2 ANQGSEA. Trimming took off 7 bases at V and 4 bases at J, with 15 bases between the two ends. This CDR3 spans 13 amino acids. Here the CDR3 DNA reads TGCAGCGCCCGGGAATGGGCGGCAGATACGCAGTATTTT. Amino acid sequence: CSAREWAADTQYF.

The chain links TRBV28 to TRBJ1-2; possible D gene TRBD1, 6 bases. Deletions cut 3 bases from V and 4 bases from J, with 12 bases between. The CDR3 runs to 14 residues. The germline CDR1 and CDR2 sequences are MDHEN and SYDVKM. The CDR3 is CASSFGRGGYGYTF. In DNA, the CDR3 is TGTGCCAGCAGTTTTGGCCGAGGGGGCTATGGCTACACCTTC.

V and J are TRBV9 and TRBJ2-5; the match to TRBD1 covers 7 bases. The CDR3 length is 13 residues. The germline CDR1 and CDR2 sequences are SGDLS and YYNGEE. Germline trimming cut 1 base from V and 5 bases from J; bases unmatched to any gene: 2. The CDR3 nucleotides read TGTGCCAGCAGCGTAACAGGGGTCGAGACCCAGTACTTC. Its protein product is CASSVTGVETQYF.

Here the CDR3 reads CASSRGSYNEQFF. The CDR3, as DNA: TGTGCCAGCAGTCGGGGGTCCTACAATGAGCAGTTCTTC. This chain connects TRBV6-5 to TRBJ2-1; a possible D gene is TRBD2 (6 bases). The CDR3 loop spans 13 amino acids. Germline V gene lookup returns CDR1 MNHEY and CDR2 SVGAGI. V lost 5 bases and J 1 base, leaving 6 bases between the germline ends.

This clone was detected a few times. V usage is TRBV30 and J usage is TRBJ2-7; D may be TRBD2 (6 bases). The CDR3 length is 14 residues. V lost 4 bases, J lost 3 bases, and 16 bases lay in between. Germline CDR1 reads GTSNPN; CDR2 reads SVGIG (reference sequence). The CDR3 DNA reads as TGTGCCTGGAAAACCCCTAGCGACCTCTACGAGCAGTACTTC. Its translation is CAWKTPSDLYEQYF. Full variable domain (missing parts from reference TRBV30 and TRBJ2-7): SQTIHQWPATLVQPVGSPLSLECTVEGTSNPNLYWYRQAAGRGLQLLFYSVGIGQISSEVPQNLSASRPQDRQFILSSKKLLLSDSGFYLCAWKTPSDLYEQYFGPGTRLTVT.

This clone was recorded only once. The chain carries TRBV30 and TRBJ1-1; D is uncertain. Looked up from germline, CDR1 is GTSNPN and CDR2 is SVGIG (reference sequence). This CDR3 comprises 13 residues. Trimming left V 1 base short and J 0 bases short, with 6 bases between. The CDR3 region has the DNA TGTGCCTGGAGTGACAGAGTGAACACTGAAGCTTTCTTT. Its translation: CAWSDRVNTEAFF. The whole variable domain, remainder taken from reference TRBV30 and TRBJ1-1, is SQTIHQWPATLVQPVGSPLSLECTVEGTSNPNLYWYRQAAGRGLQLLFYSVGIGQISSEVPQNLSASRPQDRQFILSSKKLLLSDSGFYLCAWSDRVNTEAFFGQGTRLTVV.

This chain connects TRBV4-3 to TRBJ1-2; 7 bases agree with TRBD1. This CDR3 comprises 14 residues. J was trimmed by 1 base and V by 3 bases; bases with no gene match: 2. Germline loops: CDR1 LGHNA, CDR2 YSLEER. The CDR3 protein is CASSQSGGNYGYTF. CDR3 DNA: TGCGCCAGCAGCCAGTCAGGGGGTAACTATGGCTACACCTTC.

This clone was seen more than once but under ten times. V usage is TRBV5-1 and J usage is TRBJ2-7; 7 bases match TRBD2. The CDR3 consists of 14 residues. Unmatched junction bases numbered 6, after V lost 3 bases and J lost 3 bases. Per the germline V gene, CDR1 is SGHRS and CDR2 is YFSETQ. For the CDR3, the DNA is TGCGCCAGCAGCTGGGGCGGGAGTAACTACGAGCAGTACTTC. Its protein is CASSWGGSNYEQYF.

This clone appeared a few times. This chain links TRBV7-9 with TRBJ2-1, with TRBD2 identical over 10 bases. V lost 1 base to trimming and J lost 4 bases; unmatched junction nucleotides: 4. This CDR3 is 16 amino acids long. Germline-derived CDR1 and CDR2 are SEHNR and FQNEAQ (reference sequence). DNA of the CDR3: TGTGCCAGCAGCTTAGACAGCGGGAGGGGGTACAATGAGCAGTTCTTC. Translated: CASSLDSGRGYNEQFF.

The CDR3 here is CASSDWEGQGVSRGYTF. CDR3 DNA sequence: TGTGCCAGCAGCGACTGGGAGGGACAGGGGGTTTCGAGAGGCTACACCTTC. The chain combines TRBV7-9 with TRBJ1-2; TRBD1 aligns across 11 bases. V gave up 5 bases and J gave up 8 bases; unmatched junction bases: 16. CDR3 length: 17 amino acids. CDR1 is SEHNR and CDR2 is FQNEAQ in the germline V gene (reference sequence).

The V and J genes are TRBV29-1 and TRBJ2-3; 13 bases line up with TRBD2. Germline V gives CDR1 SQVTM, CDR2 ANQGSEA. J gave up 6 bases and V 7 bases, and 4 bases lay outside the gene matches. The CDR3 sequence is 13 residues long. For the CDR3, the DNA is TGCAGCGCAGGACTAGCGGGAGTGGATACGCAGTATTTT. It specifies CSAGLAGVDTQYF.

This clone has just a few counts. The chain has TRBV5-1 and TRBJ2-7; 8 bases fit TRBD1. The CDR3 covers 15 residues. Germline V CDR1 and CDR2: SGHRS, YFSETQ. Germline trimming cut 4 bases from V and 5 bases from J; bases unmatched to any gene: 11. CDR3 nucleotides: TGCGCCAGCAGCGGAACAGGGGGGCCATCTGACGAGCAGTACTTC. Translation gives CASSGTGGPSDEQYF.

This clone showed up just a few times. The chain has TRBV11-2 and TRBJ2-7; D unclear. CDR3 length: 12 residues. V lost 2 bases to trimming and J lost 7 bases, with 9 bases between them. Germline V gene data show CDR1 as SGHAT and CDR2 as FQNNGV. CDR3 coding DNA: TGTGCCAGCAGCTTAAATTACCGGGAGCAGTACTTC. It specifies CASSLNYREQYF.